This T cell receptor beta chain was retrieved from a study of cytomegalovirus exposure and HLA in healthy donors. Overall study results and limits: Most sequenced TCRs were rare (though some public TCRs occurred in many donors). Follow-up analysis later connected one missense variant in DCLRE1C with trimming of TCR beta V- and J-genes. The investigators catalogued 164 TCR beta chains as cytomegalovirus-associated.

Although they were nominally healthy when sampled, donors likely had unrecorded immune exposures. A word on this clone: The antigen remains unidentified. A junction boundary mismatches the germline segment, possibly from a read error.

PCR used 60 Vbeta primers and 13 Jbeta primers. Generated by immunoSEQ multiplex PCR, the TCRdb table keeps only in-frame clones and is missing some. The sample contains approximately 120,000 clones, around 79% of which appear only once. CDR3 size: 21 residues. Germline assignment: CDR1 LNHDA and CDR2 SQIVND (reference sequence). The clonotype originates from a woman in her forties in good health and CMV-seronegative. V is TRBV19 and J is TRBJ2-7; 12 bases are a match to TRBD2. Sequencing was done on a sample of PBMCs. This chain's CDR3 is CAGSMGGRPTQTSGRPYEQYF. CDR3 nucleotides: TGTGCCGGTAGTATGGGGGGCCGGCCGACTCAGACTAGCGGGAGACCCTACGAGCAGTACTTC.